The entry below describes one T cell receptor beta chain. The sample comes from a study of T cell responses to AZD1222 COVID-19 vaccine. This CDR3 spans 14 amino acids. V lost 8 bases and J lost 6; bases outside the gene matches: 12. Germline-derived CDR1 and CDR2 are MNHEY and SMNVEV (reference sequence). This table comes from immunoSEQ multiplex PCR, and its TCRdb copy is limited to in-frame clones, with some not included. The repertoire holds 84,000 or so clones, with 88% as singletons. This TCR came from an adult in good health. Specimen: peripheral blood, collected on day 0 of AZD1222 vaccination. The V gene is TRBV27, the J gene TRBJ2-7, with 8 bases aligning to TRBD1. CDR3 nucleotide sequence: TGTGCCAGCTCACCTTCGGGACAGGTAGCCGAGCAGTACTTC. Translated, it gives CASSPSGQVAEQYF.